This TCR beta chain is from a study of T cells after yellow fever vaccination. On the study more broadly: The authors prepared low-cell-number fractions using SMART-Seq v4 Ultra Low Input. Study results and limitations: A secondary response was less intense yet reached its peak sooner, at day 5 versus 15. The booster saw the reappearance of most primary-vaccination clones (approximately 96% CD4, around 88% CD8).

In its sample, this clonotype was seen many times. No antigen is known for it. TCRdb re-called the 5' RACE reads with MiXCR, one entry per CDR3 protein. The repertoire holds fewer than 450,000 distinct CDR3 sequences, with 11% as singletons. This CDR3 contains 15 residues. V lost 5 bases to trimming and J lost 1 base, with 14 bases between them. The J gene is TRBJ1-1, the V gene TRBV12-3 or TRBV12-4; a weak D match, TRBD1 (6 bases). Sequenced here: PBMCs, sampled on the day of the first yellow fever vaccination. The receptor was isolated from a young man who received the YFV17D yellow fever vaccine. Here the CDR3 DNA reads TGTGCCAGCAGTCCGCAACCGACAGGGAACACTGAAGCTTTCTTT. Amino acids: CASSPQPTGNTEAFF.